Here is one T cell receptor beta chain with its context. The CDR3 spans 13 residues. V was shortened by 7 bases and J by 9 bases, with 13 bases between the two germline ends. Per the germline V gene, CDR1 is SNHLY and CDR2 is FYNNEI. This entry comes from a study of blood T cell repertoires in COVID-19. Study context: COVID-19 samples from acute and convalescent phases originated in the United States, Italy and Spain. PBMCs, B-cell-depleted T cells, or T cells provided the cDNA or gDNA that made up the material.

The protocol was immunoSEQ multiplex PCR, while the TCRdb copy is restricted to in-frame clones and leaves out a portion. The sample shows a few hundred thousand clones, 87% of them seen only once. Sequencing was done on a sample of peripheral blood. The sequence derives from a man in his late teens or twenties with active or convalescent COVID-19. V and J are TRBV2 and TRBJ1-6; the D is unclear. The chain's CDR3 is CASISGVVSPLHF. The CDR3 DNA reads TGTGCCAGCATCTCAGGCGTGGTTTCACCCCTCCACTTT.